Listed below are T cell receptor beta chains from one sample, sequenced in a study of blood T cell repertoires in COVID-19. Using immunoSEQ multiplex PCR, the repertoire was profiled, and TCRdb retains in-frame clones only, with some absent. Of some 300,000 clones listed, nearly 90% are singletons. The sequenced sample consisted of PBMCs or T cells enriched from blood (not recorded which). The receptor set was obtained from a woman between 18 and 29 years old with acute COVID-19. Each CDR3 is given with its conserved first and last residue. D genes are given only for firm matches. The size of a clone is reported for some rows only, either as once, few or many, or as a class for expanded clones.

>TRBD2|TRBJ2-1|TRBV14|-
CASSPGLADYNEQFF
TGTGCCAGCAGCCCTGGACTAGCGGACTACAATGAGCAGTTCTTC
>-|TRBJ1-1|TRBV5-1|-
CASSLEQGHTEAFF
TGCGCCAGCAGCTTGGAACAGGGACACACTGAAGCTTTCTTT
>-|TRBJ1-5|TRBV30|-
CAWSMGAGSILGNQPQHF
TGTGCCTGGAGTATGGGGGCAGGGTCTATTCTGGGCAATCAGCCCCAGCATTTT
>-|TRBJ1-1|TRBV29-1|-
CSVQRGNTEAFF
TGCAGCGTTCAGAGAGGGAACACTGAAGCTTTCTTT
>TRBD1|TRBJ2-7|TRBV25-1|-
CASSGTGYEQYF
TGTGCCAGCAGTGGGACAGGCTACGAGCAGTACTTC
>TRBD1|TRBJ1-2|TRBV2|-
CASSEDRGGYGYTF
TGTGCCAGCAGTGAGGACAGGGGTGGCTATGGCTACACCTTC
>-|TRBJ1-5|TRBV6-1|-
CASSEVASVGQPQHF
TGTGCCAGCAGTGAAGTTGCCAGCGTAGGTCAGCCCCAGCATTTT
>TRBD2|TRBJ2-7|TRBV10-3|-
CAISASSGRAGEQYF
TGTGCCATCAGTGCCTCTAGCGGGAGGGCGGGTGAGCAGTACTTC
>-|TRBJ1-2|TRBV5-6|-
CASSFGRVNYGYTF
TGTGCCAGCAGCTTTGGCAGGGTAAACTATGGCTACACCTTC
>-|TRBJ2-5|TRBV5-1|once
CASRRDQETQYF
TGCGCCAGCAGACGGGATCAAGAGACCCAGTACTTC
>TRBD2|TRBJ2-5|TRBV7-9|few
CASSLRSGRAKGETQYF
TGTGCCAGCAGCTTAAGAAGCGGGAGGGCAAAGGGGGAGACCCAGTACTTC
>-|TRBJ1-1|TRBV28|-
CASSLPPGTTEAFF
TGTGCCAGCAGCCTCCCCCCGGGAACCACTGAAGCTTTCTTT
>-|TRBJ2-1|TRBV11-3|once
CASSFGGGTSYNEQFF
TGTGCCAGCAGTTTTGGAGGTGGAACCTCCTACAATGAGCAGTTCTTC
>TRBD2|TRBJ2-1|TRBV7-3|-
CASSSDPGLAGLEQFF
TGTGCCAGCAGCTCCGATCCAGGGCTAGCGGGGCTGGAGCAGTTCTTC
>TRBD2|TRBJ2-7|TRBV7-9|-
CASSSLPSGTNEQYF
TGTGCCAGCAGCTCCCTGCCATCCGGGACTAACGAGCAGTACTTC
>-|TRBJ1-3|TRBV7-3|-
CASSFVGGDTIYF
TGTGCCAGCAGCTTCGTCGGGGGGGACACCATATATTTT
>-|TRBJ1-4|TRBV18|-
CASSPGGLDNEKLFF
TGTGCCAGCTCACCAGGGGGACTCGATAATGAAAAACTGTTTTTT
>TRBD1|TRBJ1-6|TRBV28|once
CASSLFQGAQSPLHF
TGTGCCAGCAGTTTATTTCAGGGGGCGCAGTCACCCCTCCACTTT
>-|TRBJ2-2|TRBV2|-
CASSEVVAGELFF
TGTGCCAGCAGTGAAGTGGTAGCCGGGGAGCTGTTTTTT
>TRBD1|TRBJ1-3|TRBV7-2|-
CASSLRQGGTIYF
TGTGCCAGCAGCTTAAGACAGGGGGGGACCATATATTTT
>-|TRBJ2-4|TRBV28|-
CASNAAGLAKNIQYF
TGTGCCAGCAATGCTGCTGGGCTAGCCAAAAACATTCAGTACTTC
>-|TRBJ2-1|TRBV28|-
CASSSVQGNSYNEQFF
TGTGCCAGCTCCTCCGTACAGGGAAATTCCTACAATGAGCAGTTCTTC
>-|TRBJ1-2|TRBV27|few
CASSLFSQGRNNYGYTF
TGTGCCAGCAGTTTATTCTCGCAGGGTAGAAACAACTATGGCTACACCTTC
>TRBD1|TRBJ1-6|TRBV5-1|once
CASSNRGSSYNSPLHF
TGCGCCAGCAGCAACAGGGGGAGCTCCTATAATTCACCCCTCCACTTT
>TRBD2|TRBJ2-5|TRBV3-1/TRBV3-2|-
CASSQVPYSGRGKETQYF
TGTGCCAGCAGCCAAGTCCCTTACAGCGGGAGAGGGAAAGAGACCCAGTACTTC
>-|TRBJ1-4|TRBV28|-
CASSWAGSNEKLFF
TGTGCCAGCAGTTGGGCAGGGTCTAATGAAAAACTGTTTTTT
>TRBD2|TRBJ2-2|TRBV13|once
CASSLAGMNTGELFF
TGTGCCAGCAGCCTAGCGGGAATGAACACCGGGGAGCTGTTTTTT
>-|TRBJ1-1|TRBV10-3|once
CAISESGVGTEAFF
TGTGCCATCAGTGAGTCAGGGGTAGGCACTGAAGCTTTCTTT
>TRBD2|TRBJ2-1|TRBV27|-
CASSHPGLAGSGEQFF
TGTGCCAGCAGTCATCCGGGACTAGCGGGATCGGGTGAGCAGTTCTTC
>-|TRBJ1-1|TRBV6-5|-
CASRISMNTEAFF
TGTGCCAGCAGGATAAGCATGAACACTGAAGCTTTCTTT
>-|TRBJ1-1|TRBV15|once
CATSRDSSSGTTEAFF
TGTGCCACCAGCAGAGATTCGTCATCAGGAACCACTGAAGCTTTCTTT
>TRBD1|TRBJ1-1|TRBV28|once
CASTLRHQGETEAFF
TGTGCCAGCACCCTTCGGCATCAGGGGGAGACTGAAGCTTTCTTT
>TRBD1|TRBJ1-3|TRBV7-9|-
CASSFGQGSNTIYF
TGTGCCAGCAGCTTCGGACAGGGAAGCAACACCATATATTTT
>TRBD2|TRBJ2-3|TRBV7-2|-
CASSSHGGRRDTQYF
TGTGCCAGCAGCTCCCATGGCGGGAGAAGAGATACGCAGTATTTT
>TRBD1|TRBJ2-3|TRBV7-9|-
CASRPRTGGTDTQYF
TGTGCCAGCAGACCTAGGACAGGGGGAACAGATACGCAGTATTTT
>-|TRBJ2-7|TRBV3-1/TRBV3-2|-
CASSPTEYEQYF
TGTGCCAGCAGCCCGACAGAATACGAGCAGTACTTC
>-|TRBJ2-2|TRBV6-5|-
CASSYNQAAGELFF
TGTGCCAGCAGTTACAATCAGGCCGCAGGGGAGCTGTTTTTT
>TRBD1|TRBJ1-5|TRBV28|-
CASSLFRGTGNQPQHF
TGTGCCAGCAGTTTATTCCGGGGGACAGGGAATCAGCCCCAGCATTTT
>TRBD1|TRBJ2-5|TRBV5-8|-
CASSTGGLTQYF
TGTGCCAGCAGCACAGGGGGCCTGACCCAGTACTTC
>TRBD1|TRBJ2-5|TRBV5-3|-
CARIAAQGQETQYF
TGTGCCAGAATCGCGGCACAGGGGCAGGAGACCCAGTACTTC
>-|TRBJ1-5|TRBV7-6|-
CASSFNSNQPQHF
TGTGCCAGCAGCTTTAATAGCAATCAGCCCCAGCATTTT
>-|TRBJ1-2|TRBV6-5|once
CASSYSTGYGYTF
TGTGCCAGCAGTTACTCGACTGGATATGGCTACACCTTC
>TRBD1|TRBJ1-5|TRBV2|-
CASRAPQGAEPQHF
TGTGCCAGCAGGGCGCCCCAGGGGGCTGAGCCCCAGCATTTT
>TRBD2|TRBJ2-3|TRBV10-3|-
CAIGGLAGGFSSTDTQYF
TGTGCCATCGGTGGACTAGCGGGAGGATTCTCTAGCACAGATACGCAGTATTTT
>-|TRBJ1-3|TRBV11-2|-
CASRPSSGNTIYF
TGTGCCAGCAGGCCTAGCTCTGGAAACACCATATATTTT
>-|TRBJ2-3|TRBV5-1|-
CASSLGLTSRGTDTQYF
TGCGCCAGCAGCTTGGGGTTGACAAGCCGAGGGACAGATACGCAGTATTTT
>TRBD1|TRBJ1-2|TRBV5-6|-
CASSLWAQGAQDGYTF
TGTGCCAGCAGCTTGTGGGCTCAGGGGGCGCAGGATGGCTACACCTTC
>-|TRBJ1-5|TRBV12-5|-
CASGLNRLNQPQHF
TGTGCTAGTGGTTTGAACAGGCTCAATCAGCCCCAGCATTTT
>-|TRBJ2-7|TRBV7-2|-
CASSASSPRQQYF
TGTGCCAGCAGCGCATCTTCCCCTAGGCAGCAGTACTTC
>-|TRBJ1-2|TRBV21-1|-
CASSTPPDRENDGYTF
TGTGCCAGCAGCACCCCGCCCGACAGGGAGAATGATGGCTACACCTTC
>-|TRBJ1-3|TRBV13|-
CASTLRVLSGNTIYF
TGTGCCAGCACCCTGAGGGTGCTCTCTGGAAACACCATATATTTT
>TRBD2|TRBJ2-7|TRBV3-1/TRBV3-2|-
CASSQDPGTSGRAVGQYF
TGTGCCAGCAGCCAAGACCCTGGGACTAGCGGGAGGGCCGTCGGGCAGTACTTC
>TRBD1|TRBJ1-2|TRBV7-8|-
CASSLGQKSGYTF
TGTGCCAGCAGCTTGGGACAGAAAAGCGGCTACACCTTC
>TRBD2|TRBJ2-3|TRBV5-1|-
CASSLGWTSGSSDTQYF
TGCGCCAGCAGCTTGGGCTGGACTAGCGGGAGTTCGGATACGCAGTATTTT
>TRBD2|TRBJ2-1|TRBV3-1/TRBV3-2|-
CASSQVLAGGLNEQFF
TGTGCCAGCAGCCAAGTCCTAGCGGGAGGACTGAATGAGCAGTTCTTC
>-|TRBJ2-5|TRBV28|-
CASSWAGTQYF
TGTGCCAGCAGCTGGGCGGGGACCCAGTACTTC
>-|TRBJ1-5|TRBV27|-
CASRKQGTQPQHF
TGTGCCAGCAGGAAACAGGGTACGCAGCCCCAGCATTTT